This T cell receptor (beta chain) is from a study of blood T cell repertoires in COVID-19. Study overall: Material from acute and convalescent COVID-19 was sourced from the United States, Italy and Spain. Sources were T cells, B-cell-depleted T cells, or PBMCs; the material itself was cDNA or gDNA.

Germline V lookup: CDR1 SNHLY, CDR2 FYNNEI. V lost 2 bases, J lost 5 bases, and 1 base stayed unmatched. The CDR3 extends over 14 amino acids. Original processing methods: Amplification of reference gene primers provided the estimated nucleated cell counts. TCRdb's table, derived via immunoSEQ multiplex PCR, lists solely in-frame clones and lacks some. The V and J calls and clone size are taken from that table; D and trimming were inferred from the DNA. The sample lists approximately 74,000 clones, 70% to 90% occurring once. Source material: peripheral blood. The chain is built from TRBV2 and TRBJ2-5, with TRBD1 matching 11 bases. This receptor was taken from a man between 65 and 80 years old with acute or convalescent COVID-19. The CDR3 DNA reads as TGTGCCAGCAGTGAACGGACAGGGGGCGAGACCCAGTACTTC. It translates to CASSERTGGETQYF.